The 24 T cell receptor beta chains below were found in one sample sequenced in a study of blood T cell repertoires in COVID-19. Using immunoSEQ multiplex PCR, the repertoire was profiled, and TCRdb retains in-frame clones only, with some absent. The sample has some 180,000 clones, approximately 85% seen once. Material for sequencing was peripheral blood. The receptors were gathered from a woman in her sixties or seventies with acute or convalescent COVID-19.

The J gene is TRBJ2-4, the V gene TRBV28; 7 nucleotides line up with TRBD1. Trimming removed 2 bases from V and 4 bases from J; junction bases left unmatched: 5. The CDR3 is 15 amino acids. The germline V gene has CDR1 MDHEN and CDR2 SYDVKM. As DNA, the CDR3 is TGTGCCAGCAGTTTAGTACAGGGGATAAAAAACATTCAGTACTTC. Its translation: CASSLVQGIKNIQYF.

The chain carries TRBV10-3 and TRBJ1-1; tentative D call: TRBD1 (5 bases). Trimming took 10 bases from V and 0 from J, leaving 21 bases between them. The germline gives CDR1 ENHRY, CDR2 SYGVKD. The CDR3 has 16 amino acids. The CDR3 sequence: CATQTAPGSMNTEAFF. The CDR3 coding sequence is TGTGCCACCCAGACGGCCCCAGGGTCAATGAACACTGAAGCTTTCTTT.

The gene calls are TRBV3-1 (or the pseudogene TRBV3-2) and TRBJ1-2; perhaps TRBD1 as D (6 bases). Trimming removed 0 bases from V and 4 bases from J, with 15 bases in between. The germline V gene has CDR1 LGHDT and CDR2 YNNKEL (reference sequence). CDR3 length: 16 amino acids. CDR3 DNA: TGTGCCAGCAGCCAAGATCGACAGGCCTTAGTCTATGGCTACACCTTC. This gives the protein CASSQDRQALVYGYTF.

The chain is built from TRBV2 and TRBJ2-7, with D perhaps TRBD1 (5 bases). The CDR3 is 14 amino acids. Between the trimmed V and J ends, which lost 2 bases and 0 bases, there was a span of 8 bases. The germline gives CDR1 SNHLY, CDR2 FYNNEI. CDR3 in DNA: TGTGCCAGCAGTGAAAGGGGTTTCTCCTACGAGCAGTACTTC. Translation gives CASSERGFSYEQYF. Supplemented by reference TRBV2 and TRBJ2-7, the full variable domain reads EPEVTQTPSHQVTQMGQEVILRCVPISNHLYFYWYRQILGQKVEFLVSFYNNEISEKSEIFDDQFSVERPDGSNFTLKIRSTKLEDSAMYFCASSERGFSYEQYFGPGTRLTVT.

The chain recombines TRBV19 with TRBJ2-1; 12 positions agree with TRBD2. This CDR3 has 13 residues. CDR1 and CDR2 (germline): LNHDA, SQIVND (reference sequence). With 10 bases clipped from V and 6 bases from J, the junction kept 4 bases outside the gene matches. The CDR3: CATRLAGVNEQFF. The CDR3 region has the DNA TGTGCCACTAGACTAGCGGGAGTCAATGAGCAGTTCTTC.

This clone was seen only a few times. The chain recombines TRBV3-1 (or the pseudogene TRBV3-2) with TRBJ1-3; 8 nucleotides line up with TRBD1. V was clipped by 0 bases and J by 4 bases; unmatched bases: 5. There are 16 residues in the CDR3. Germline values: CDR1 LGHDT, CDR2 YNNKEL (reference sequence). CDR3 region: CASSQEWTGRGNTIYF. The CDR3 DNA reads TGTGCCAGCAGCCAAGAGTGGACAGGGCGAGGAAACACCATATATTTT.

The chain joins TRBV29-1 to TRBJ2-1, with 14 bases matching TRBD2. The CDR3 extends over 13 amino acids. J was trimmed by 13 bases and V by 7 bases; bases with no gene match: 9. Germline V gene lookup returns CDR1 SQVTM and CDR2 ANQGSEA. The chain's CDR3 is CSAQRLAGGEQFF. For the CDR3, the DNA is TGCAGCGCTCAAAGACTAGCGGGGGGGGAACAGTTCTTC.

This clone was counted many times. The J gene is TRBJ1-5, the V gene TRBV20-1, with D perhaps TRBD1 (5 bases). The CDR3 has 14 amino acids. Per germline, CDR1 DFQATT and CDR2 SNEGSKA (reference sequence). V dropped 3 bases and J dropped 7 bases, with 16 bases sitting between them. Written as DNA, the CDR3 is TGCAGTGCTAGTAGGCGGGGGGTTGGCCAGCCCCAGCATTTT. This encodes CSASRRGVGQPQHF.

DNA of the CDR3: TGTGCCAGTAAAAAGCGGGAGGCGAACACCGGGGAGCTGTTTTTT. Its protein is CASKKREANTGELFF. The gene calls are TRBV19 and TRBJ2-2; the match to TRBD2 covers 9 bases. CDR3 length equals 15 residues. Trimming at V came to 7 bases and at J to 0 bases, leaving 3 bases not matched to a gene. Germline assignment: CDR1 LNHDA and CDR2 SQIVND (reference sequence).

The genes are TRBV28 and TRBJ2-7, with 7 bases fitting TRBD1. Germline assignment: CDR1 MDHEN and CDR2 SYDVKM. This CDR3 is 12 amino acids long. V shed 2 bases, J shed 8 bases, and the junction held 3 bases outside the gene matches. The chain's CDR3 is CASSLEQGQQYF. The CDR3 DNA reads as TGTGCCAGCAGTTTAGAACAGGGGCAGCAGTACTTC.

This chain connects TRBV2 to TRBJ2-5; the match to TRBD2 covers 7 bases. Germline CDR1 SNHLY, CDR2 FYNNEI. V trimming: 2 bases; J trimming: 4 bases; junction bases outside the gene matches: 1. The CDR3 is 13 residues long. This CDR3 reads CASSEWEGETQYF. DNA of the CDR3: TGTGCCAGCAGTGAATGGGAGGGAGAGACCCAGTACTTC.

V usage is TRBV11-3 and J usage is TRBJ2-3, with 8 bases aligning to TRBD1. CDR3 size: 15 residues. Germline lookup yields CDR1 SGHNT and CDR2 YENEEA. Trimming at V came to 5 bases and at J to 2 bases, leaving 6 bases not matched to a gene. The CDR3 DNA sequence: TGTGCCAGCAGCCCTGGACAGGGCTTCACAGATACGCAGTATTTT. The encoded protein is CASSPGQGFTDTQYF.

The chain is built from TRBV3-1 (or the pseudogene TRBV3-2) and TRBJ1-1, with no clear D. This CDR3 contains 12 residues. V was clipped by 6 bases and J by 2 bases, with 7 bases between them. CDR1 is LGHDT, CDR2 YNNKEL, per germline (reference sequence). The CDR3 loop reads CASSRVNTEAFF. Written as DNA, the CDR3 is TGTGCCAGCAGTCGGGTCAACACTGAAGCTTTCTTT.

CDR3 protein: CASSTQGLPNYGYTF. The CDR3 DNA follows: TGTGCCAGTAGTACCCAGGGTCTACCTAACTATGGCTACACCTTC. This chain uses TRBV19 with TRBJ1-2; D possibly corresponds to TRBD1 (5 bases). CDR1 and CDR2 from the germline V gene are LNHDA and SQIVND (reference sequence). The CDR3 runs to 15 residues. V was shortened by 4 bases and J by 0 bases, with 12 bases between the two germline ends. Supplemented by reference TRBV19 and TRBJ1-2, the full variable domain reads DGGITQSPKYLFRKEGQNVTLSCEQNLNHDAMYWYRQDPGQGLRLIYYSQIVNDFQKGDIAEGYSVSREKKESFPLTVTSAQKNPTAFYLCASSTQGLPNYGYTFGSGTRLTVV.

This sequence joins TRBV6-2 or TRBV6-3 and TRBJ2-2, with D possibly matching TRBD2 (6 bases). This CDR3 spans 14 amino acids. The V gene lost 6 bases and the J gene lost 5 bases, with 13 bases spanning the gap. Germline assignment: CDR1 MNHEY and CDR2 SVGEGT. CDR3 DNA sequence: TGTGCCAGCAGCCCCGGGACTTTTACCGGGGAGCTGTTTTTT. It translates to CASSPGTFTGELFF.

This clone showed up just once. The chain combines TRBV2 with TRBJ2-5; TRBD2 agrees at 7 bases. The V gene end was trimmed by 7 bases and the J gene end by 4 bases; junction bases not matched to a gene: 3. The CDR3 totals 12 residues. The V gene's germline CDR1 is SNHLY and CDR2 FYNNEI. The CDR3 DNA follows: TGTGCCAGCAATCTAGCGGCAGAGACCCAGTACTTC. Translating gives CASNLAAETQYF.

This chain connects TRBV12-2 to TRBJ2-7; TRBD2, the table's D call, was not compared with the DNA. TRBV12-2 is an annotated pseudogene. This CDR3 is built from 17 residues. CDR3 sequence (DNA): TGTGCATTCTCCAAGAGGGTGGTCAACCCTGATATTTACGAGCAGTACGTC. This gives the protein CAFSKRVVNPDIYEQYV.

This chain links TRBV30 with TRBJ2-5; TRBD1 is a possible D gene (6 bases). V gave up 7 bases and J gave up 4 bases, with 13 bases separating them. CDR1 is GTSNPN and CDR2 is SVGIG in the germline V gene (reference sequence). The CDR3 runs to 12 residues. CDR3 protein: CAFKGGSETQYF. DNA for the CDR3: TGTGCCTTCAAAGGGGGTTCAGAGACCCAGTACTTC.

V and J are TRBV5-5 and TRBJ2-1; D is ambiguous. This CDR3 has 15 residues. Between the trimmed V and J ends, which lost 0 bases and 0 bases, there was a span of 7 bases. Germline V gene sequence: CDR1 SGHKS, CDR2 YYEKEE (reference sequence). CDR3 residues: CASSLELNSYNEQFF. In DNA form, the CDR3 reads TGTGCCAGCAGCTTGGAACTCAACTCCTACAATGAGCAGTTCTTC.

The CDR3 reads CASSQTSGPYEQYF. The CDR3 DNA follows: TGTGCCAGCAGCCAGACTAGCGGCCCCTACGAGCAGTACTTC. The chain links TRBV7-2 to TRBJ2-7; 9 bases are shared with TRBD2. The germline CDR1 and CDR2 sequences are SGHTA and FQGNSA. After removal of 5 bases from V and 2 bases from J, the junction contained 4 bases not matched to a gene. The CDR3 has 14 residues.

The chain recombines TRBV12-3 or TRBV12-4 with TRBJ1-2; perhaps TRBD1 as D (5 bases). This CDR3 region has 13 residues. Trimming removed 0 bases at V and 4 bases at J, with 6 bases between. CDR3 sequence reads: CASSLARAYGYTF. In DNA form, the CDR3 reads TGTGCCAGCAGTTTAGCCAGGGCCTATGGCTACACCTTC.

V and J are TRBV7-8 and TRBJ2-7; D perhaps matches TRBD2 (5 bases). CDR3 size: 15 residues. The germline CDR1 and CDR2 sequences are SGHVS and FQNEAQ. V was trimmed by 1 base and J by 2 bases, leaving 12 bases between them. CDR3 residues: CASSLGLAGTYEQYV. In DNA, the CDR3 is TGTGCCAGCAGCTTAGGCCTAGCAGGAACCTACGAGCAGTACGTC.

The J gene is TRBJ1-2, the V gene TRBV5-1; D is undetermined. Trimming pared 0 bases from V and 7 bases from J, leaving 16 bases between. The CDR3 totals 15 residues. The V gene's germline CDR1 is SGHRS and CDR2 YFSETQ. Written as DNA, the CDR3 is TGCGCCAGCAGCTTGGATTTGGGCCATAGTAGTGGCTACACCTTC. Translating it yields CASSLDLGHSSGYTF.

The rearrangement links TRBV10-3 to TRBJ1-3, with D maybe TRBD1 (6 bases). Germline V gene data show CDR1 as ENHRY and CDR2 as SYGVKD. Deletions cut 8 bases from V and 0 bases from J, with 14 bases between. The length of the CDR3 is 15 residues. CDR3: CAIEDRQSSGNTIYF. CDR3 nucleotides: TGTGCCATCGAGGACAGACAGAGCTCTGGAAACACCATATATTTT.